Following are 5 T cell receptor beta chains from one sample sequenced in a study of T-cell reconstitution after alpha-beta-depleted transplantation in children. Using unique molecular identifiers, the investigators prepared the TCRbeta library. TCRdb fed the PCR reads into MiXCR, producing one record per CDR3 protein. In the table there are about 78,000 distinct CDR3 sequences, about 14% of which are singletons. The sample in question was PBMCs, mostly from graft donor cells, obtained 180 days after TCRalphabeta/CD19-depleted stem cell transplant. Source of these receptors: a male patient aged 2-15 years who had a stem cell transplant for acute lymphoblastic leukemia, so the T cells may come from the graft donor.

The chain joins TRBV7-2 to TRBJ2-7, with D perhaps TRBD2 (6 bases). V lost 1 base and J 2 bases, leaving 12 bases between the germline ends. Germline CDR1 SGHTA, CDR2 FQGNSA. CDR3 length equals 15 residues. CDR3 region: CASSLELGGAYEQYF. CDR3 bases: TGTGCCAGCAGCTTAGAATTGGGGGGAGCCTACGAGCAGTACTTC.

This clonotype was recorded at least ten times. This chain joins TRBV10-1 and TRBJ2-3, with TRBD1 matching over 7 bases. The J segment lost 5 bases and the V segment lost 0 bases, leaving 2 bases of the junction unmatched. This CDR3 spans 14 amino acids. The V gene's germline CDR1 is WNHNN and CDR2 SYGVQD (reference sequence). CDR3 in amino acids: CASSESRGIDTQYF. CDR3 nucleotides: TGCGCCAGCAGTGAGTCCAGGGGGATAGATACGCAGTATTTT.

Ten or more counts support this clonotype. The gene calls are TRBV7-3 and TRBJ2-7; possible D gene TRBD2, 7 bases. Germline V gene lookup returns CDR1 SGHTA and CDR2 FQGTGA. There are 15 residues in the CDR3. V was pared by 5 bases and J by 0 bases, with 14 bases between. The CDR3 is CASSRGGGSSYEQYF. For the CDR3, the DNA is TGTGCCAGCAGCAGAGGGGGGGGAAGCTCCTACGAGCAGTACTTC.

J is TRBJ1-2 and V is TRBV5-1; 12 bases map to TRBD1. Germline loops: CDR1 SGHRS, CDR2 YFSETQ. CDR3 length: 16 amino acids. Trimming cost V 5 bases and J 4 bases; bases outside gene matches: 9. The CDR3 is CASRAGQGAKAYGYTF. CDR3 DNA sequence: TGCGCCAGCAGGGCGGGACAGGGGGCGAAAGCCTATGGCTACACCTTC.

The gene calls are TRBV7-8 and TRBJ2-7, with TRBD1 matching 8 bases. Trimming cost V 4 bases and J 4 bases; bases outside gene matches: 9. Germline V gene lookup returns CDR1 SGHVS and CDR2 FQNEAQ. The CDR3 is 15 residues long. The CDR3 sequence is CASSSPGGSSYEQYF. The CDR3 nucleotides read TGTGCCAGCAGCTCTCCAGGGGGCTCCTCTTACGAGCAGTACTTC.